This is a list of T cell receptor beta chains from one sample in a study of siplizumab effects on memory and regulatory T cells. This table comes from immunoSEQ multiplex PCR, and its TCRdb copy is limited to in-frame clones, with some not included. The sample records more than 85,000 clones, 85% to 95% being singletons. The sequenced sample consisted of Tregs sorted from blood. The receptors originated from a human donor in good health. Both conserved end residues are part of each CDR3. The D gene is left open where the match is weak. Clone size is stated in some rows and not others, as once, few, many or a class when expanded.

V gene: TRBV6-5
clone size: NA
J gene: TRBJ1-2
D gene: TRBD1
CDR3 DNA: TGTGCCAGCAGACTGCTAGGGGGACAGTCCACAGGCTACACCTTC
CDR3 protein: CASRLLGGQSTGYTF

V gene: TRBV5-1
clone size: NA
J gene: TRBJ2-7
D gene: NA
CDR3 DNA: TGCGCCAGCAGCTTCGACTCCTACGAGCAGTACTTC
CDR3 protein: CASSFDSYEQYF

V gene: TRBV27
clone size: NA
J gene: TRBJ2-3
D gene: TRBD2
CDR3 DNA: TGTGCCAGCAGTTTCCTGATTAGCGGGAATGTCGCAGATACGCAGTATTTT
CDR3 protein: CASSFLISGNVADTQYF

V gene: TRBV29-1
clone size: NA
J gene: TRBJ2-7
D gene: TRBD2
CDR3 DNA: TGCAGCGTTGAGGGGACTAGCGGATCCTACGAGCAGTACTTC
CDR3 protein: CSVEGTSGSYEQYF

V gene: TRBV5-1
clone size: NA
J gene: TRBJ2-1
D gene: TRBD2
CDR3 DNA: TGCGCCAGCAGCTTGGTATTCTTGACTAGCGGGTTACCGGGGAGGAATGAGCAGTTCTTC
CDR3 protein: CASSLVFLTSGLPGRNEQFF

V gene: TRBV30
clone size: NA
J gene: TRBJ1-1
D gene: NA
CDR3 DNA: TGTGCCTGGAGGAGGGTTGAAGCTTTCTTT
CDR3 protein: CAWRRVEAFF

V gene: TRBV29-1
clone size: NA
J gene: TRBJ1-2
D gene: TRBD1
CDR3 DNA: TGCAGCGTCCTGCCACAGGGGGCGGGGGGCTACACCTTC
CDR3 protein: CSVLPQGAGGYTF

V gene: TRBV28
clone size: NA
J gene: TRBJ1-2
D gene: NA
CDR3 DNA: TGTGCCAGCATGCTTCTGAACTATGGCTACACCTTC
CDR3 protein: CASMLLNYGYTF

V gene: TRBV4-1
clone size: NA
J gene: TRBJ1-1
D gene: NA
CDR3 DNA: TGCGCCAGCAGCCGACCCGGCGGGCGGATGGTTTCAGCTTTCTTT
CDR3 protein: CASSRPGGRMVSAFF

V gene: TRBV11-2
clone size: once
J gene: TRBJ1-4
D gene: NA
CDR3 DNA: TGTGCCAGCAGCTACCCGGAGGGTACTAATGAAAAACTGTTTTTT
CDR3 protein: CASSYPEGTNEKLFF

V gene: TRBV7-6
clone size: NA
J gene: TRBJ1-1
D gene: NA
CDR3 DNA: TGTGCCAGCAGCTACCCTCGGAGGAGCACTGAAGCTTTCTTT
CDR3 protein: CASSYPRRSTEAFF

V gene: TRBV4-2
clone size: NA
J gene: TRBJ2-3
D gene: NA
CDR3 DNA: TGTGCCAGCAGCCAAGATTCCTCCACAGATACGCAGTATTTT
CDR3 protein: CASSQDSSTDTQYF

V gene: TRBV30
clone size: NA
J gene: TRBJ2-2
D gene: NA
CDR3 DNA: TGTGCCTGGAGTGACTGGTCCCCCCAGCATCCCGGGGAGCTGTTTTTT
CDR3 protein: CAWSDWSPQHPGELFF

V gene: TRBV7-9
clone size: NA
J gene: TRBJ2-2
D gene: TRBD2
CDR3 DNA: TGTGCCAGCAGCTTTACTAGCGGGAGGACGAACACCGGGGAGCTGTTTTTT
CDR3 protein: CASSFTSGRTNTGELFF

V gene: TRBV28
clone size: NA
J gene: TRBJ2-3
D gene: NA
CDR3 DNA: TGTGCCAGCAGTTGGGGGGTAGATACGCAGTATTTT
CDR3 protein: CASSWGVDTQYF

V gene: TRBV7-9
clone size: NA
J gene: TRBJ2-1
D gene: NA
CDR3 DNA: TGTGCCAGCAGCTTTCGTGGAGGCCAGCGGAACTACAATGAGCAGTTCTTC
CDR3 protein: CASSFRGGQRNYNEQFF

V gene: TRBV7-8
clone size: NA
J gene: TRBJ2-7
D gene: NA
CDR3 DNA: TGTGCCAGCAGCGACCGGGACATCACCTACGAGCAGTACTTC
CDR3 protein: CASSDRDITYEQYF

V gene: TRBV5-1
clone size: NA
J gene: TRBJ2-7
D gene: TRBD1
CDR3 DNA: TGCGCCAGCGCAACACAGGGGGGCATCTACGAGCAGTACTTC
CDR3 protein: CASATQGGIYEQYF

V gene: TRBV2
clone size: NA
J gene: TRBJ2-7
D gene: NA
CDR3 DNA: TGTGCCAGCAGCTTCACTGGGGGGTACGAGCAGTACTTC
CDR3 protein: CASSFTGGYEQYF

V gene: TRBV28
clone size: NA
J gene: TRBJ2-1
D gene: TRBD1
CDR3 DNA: TGTGCCAGCAGCTACCGGGACAGGCGGAGGAATGAGCAGTTCTTC
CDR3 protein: CASSYRDRRRNEQFF

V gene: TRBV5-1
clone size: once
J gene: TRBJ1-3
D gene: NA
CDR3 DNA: TGCGCCAGCAGCTTCTGGCGCCAAGAGGGACTCTCTGGAAACACCATATATTTT
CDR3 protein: CASSFWRQEGLSGNTIYF

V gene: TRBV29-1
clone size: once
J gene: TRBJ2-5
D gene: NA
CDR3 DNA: TGCAGCGTAAGACCGGGTTCAAAAGAGACCCAGTACTTC
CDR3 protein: CSVRPGSKETQYF

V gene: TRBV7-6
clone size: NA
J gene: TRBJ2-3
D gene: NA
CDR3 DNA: TGTGCCAGCAGCTCGAGGACGGACAGATACACAGATACGCAGTATTTT
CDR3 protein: CASSSRTDRYTDTQYF

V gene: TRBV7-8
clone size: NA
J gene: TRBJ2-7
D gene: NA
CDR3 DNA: TGTGCCAGCAGCCCGACCTGGACAGCTAATTCTTACGAGCAGTACTTC
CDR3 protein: CASSPTWTANSYEQYF

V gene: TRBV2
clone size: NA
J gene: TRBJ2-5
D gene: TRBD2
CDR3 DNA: TGTGCCAGCACCGGGACTAGCCGTCGAGAGACCCAGTACTTC
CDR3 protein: CASTGTSRRETQYF

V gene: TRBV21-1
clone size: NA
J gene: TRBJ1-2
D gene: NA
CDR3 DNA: TGTGCCAGCTTAGGTGAGTCGACTAACTATGGCTACACCTTC
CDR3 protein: CASLGESTNYGYTF

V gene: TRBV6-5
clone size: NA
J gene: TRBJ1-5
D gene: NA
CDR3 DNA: TGTGCCAGCAGCCAGGGCAGGGGCCGTAATCAGCCCCAGCATTTT
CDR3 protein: CASSQGRGRNQPQHF

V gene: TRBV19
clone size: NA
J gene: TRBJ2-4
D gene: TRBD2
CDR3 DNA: TGTGCCAGTAGTATAGTTGGACTAGCCATTCAGTACTTC
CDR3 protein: CASSIVGLAIQYF

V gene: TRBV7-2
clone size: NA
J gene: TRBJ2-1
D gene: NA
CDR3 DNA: TGTGCCAGCAGCTTTGGGTTGATGAATGAGCAGTTCTTC
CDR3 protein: CASSFGLMNEQFF

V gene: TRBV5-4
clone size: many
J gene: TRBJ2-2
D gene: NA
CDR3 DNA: TGTGCCAGCAGCTTACCTAGGTCCGGGGAGCTGTTTTTT
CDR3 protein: CASSLPRSGELFF

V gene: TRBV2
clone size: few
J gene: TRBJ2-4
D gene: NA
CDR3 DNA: TGTGCCAGCTCTACCTACAGGGGAGGAATTTCCATTCAGTACTTC
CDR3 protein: CASSTYRGGISIQYF

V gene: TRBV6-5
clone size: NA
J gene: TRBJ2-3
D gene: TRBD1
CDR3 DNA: TGTGCCAGCAGCCTCGTTGGACAGGGGCGGGATACGCAGTATTTT
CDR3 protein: CASSLVGQGRDTQYF

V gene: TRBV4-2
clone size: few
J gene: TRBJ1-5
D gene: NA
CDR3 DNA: TGTGCCAGCAGCCAAGATCTTGGGATGAGCAATCAGCCCCAGCATTTT
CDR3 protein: CASSQDLGMSNQPQHF

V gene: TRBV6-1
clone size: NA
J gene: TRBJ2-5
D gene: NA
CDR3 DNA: TGTGCCAGCAGTGGGTTGGGGGCCCCCAAGCGGGAGACCCAGTACTTC
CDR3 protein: CASSGLGAPKRETQYF

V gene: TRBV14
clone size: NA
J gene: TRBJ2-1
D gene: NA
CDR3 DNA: TGTGCCAGCAGCCAAGCTCTACTTATGGGCAATGAGCAGTTCTTC
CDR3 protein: CASSQALLMGNEQFF

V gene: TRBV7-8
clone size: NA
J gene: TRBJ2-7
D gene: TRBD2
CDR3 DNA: TGTGCCAGCAGCTCAAGGGTGCTAGCGGGAGCCCACGAGCAGTACTTC
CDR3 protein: CASSSRVLAGAHEQYF

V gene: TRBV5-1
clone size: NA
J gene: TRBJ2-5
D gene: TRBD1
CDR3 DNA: TGCGCCAGCAGCTTGATACCCGGGACAGCGGAGGAGACCCAGTACTTC
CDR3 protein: CASSLIPGTAEETQYF

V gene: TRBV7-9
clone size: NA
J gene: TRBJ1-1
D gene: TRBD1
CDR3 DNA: TGTGCCAGCAGCCTTACAAGACAGGGAGGCACTGAAGCTTTCTTT
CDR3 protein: CASSLTRQGGTEAFF